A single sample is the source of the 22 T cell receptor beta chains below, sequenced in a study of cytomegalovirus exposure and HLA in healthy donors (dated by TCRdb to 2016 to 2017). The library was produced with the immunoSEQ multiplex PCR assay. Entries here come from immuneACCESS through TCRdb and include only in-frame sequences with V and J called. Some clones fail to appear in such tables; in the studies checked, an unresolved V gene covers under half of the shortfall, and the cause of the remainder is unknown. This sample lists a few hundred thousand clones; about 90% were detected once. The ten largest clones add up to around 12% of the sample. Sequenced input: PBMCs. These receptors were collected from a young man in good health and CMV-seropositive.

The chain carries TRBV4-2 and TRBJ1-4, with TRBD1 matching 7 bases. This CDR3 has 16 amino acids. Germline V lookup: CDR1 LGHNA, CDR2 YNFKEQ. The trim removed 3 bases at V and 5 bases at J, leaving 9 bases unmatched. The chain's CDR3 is CASSQRAGGGNEKLFF. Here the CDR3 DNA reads TGTGCCAGCAGCCAGAGGGCAGGGGGGGGGAATGAAAAACTGTTTTTT.

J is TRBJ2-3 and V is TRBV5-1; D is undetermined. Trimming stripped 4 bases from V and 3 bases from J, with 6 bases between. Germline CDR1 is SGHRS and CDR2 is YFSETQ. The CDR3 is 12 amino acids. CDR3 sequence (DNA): TGCGCCAGCAGCGCTTTTACAGATACGCAGTATTTT. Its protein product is CASSAFTDTQYF.

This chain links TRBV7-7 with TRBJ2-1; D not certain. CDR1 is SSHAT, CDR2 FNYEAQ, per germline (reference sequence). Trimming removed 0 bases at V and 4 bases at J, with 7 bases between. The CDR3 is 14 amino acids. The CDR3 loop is CASSLAGPYNEQFF. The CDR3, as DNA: TGTGCCAGCAGCTTAGCGGGTCCTTACAATGAGCAGTTCTTC.

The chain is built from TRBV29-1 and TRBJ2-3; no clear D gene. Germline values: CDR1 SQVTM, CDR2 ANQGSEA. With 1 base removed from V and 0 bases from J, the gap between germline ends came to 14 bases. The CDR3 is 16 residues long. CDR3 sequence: CSVEGRQSSSTDTQYF. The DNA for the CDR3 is TGCAGCGTTGAAGGCCGGCAGTCGAGTAGCACAGATACGCAGTATTTT.

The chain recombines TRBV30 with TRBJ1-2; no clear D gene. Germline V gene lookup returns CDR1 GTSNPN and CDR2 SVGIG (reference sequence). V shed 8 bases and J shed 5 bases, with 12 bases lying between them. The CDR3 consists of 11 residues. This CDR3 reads CAGGFGYGYTF. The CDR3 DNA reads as TGTGCCGGTGGGTTTGGGTATGGCTACACCTTC.

The CDR3 region is CAIQVSRTDTQYF. Written as DNA, the CDR3 is TGTGCCATCCAGGTGTCTCGCACAGATACGCAGTATTTT. V usage is TRBV10-3 and J usage is TRBJ2-3; D ambiguous. This CDR3 has 13 amino acids. Trimming pared 8 bases from V and 1 base from J, leaving 10 bases between. Germline loops: CDR1 ENHRY, CDR2 SYGVKD.

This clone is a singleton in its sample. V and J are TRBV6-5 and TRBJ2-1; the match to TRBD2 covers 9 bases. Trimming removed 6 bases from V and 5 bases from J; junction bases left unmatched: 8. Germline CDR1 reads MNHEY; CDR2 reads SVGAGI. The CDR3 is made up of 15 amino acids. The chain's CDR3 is CASRPLAGGDNEQFF. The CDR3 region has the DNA TGTGCCAGCAGGCCCCTCGCGGGAGGGGACAATGAGCAGTTCTTC.

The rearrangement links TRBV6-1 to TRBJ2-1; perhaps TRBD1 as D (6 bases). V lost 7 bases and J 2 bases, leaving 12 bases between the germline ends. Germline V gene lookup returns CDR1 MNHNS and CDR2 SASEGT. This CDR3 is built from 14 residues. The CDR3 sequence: CASNPGTPYNEQFF. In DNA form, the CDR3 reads TGTGCCAGCAACCCCGGGACACCCTACAATGAGCAGTTCTTC.

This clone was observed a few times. The CDR3: CAWSVWQGSEAFF. CDR3 DNA: TGTGCCTGGAGTGTATGGCAGGGCTCTGAAGCTTTCTTT. The gene calls are TRBV30 and TRBJ1-1; D may be TRBD1 (5 bases). The ends were cut back, 0 bases at V and 6 bases at J, with 11 bases in the middle. This CDR3 has 13 amino acids. In germline, CDR1 is GTSNPN, CDR2 SVGIG (reference sequence).

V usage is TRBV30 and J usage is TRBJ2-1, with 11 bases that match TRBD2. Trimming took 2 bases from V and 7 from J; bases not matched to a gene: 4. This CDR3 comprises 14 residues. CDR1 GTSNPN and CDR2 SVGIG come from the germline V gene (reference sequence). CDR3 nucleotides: TGTGCCTGGAGTATGCCTAGCGGGAGGAATGAGCAGTTCTTC. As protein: CAWSMPSGRNEQFF.

The CDR3, as DNA: TGCAGCGTTGAGGGACAGGGTTTTAACTATGGCTACACCTTC. It codes for CSVEGQGFNYGYTF. The chain employs TRBV29-1 and TRBJ1-2; 9 bases fit TRBD1. CDR3 length: 14 residues. V lost 3 bases, J lost 1 base, and 3 bases stayed unmatched. Germline V gives CDR1 SQVTM, CDR2 ANQGSEA.

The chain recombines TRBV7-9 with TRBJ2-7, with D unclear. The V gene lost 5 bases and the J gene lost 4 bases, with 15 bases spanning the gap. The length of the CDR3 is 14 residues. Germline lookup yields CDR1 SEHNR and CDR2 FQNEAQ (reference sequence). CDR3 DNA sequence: TGTGCCAGCAGCCCGCAGGTGGTGAGTTACGAGCAGTACTTC. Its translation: CASSPQVVSYEQYF.

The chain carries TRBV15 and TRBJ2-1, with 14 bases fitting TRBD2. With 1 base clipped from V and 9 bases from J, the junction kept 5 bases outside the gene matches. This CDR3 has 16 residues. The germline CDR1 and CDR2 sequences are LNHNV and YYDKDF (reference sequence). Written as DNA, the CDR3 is TGTGCCACCAGCAGAGTGACTAGCGGGAGGGCCGGTGAGCAGTTCTTC. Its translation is CATSRVTSGRAGEQFF. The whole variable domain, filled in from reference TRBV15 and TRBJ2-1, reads DAMVIQNPRYQVTQFGKPVTLSCSQTLNHNVMYWYQQKSSQAPKLLFHYYDKDFNNEADTPDNFQSRRPNTSFCFLDIRSPGLGDTAMYLCATSRVTSGRAGEQFFGPGTRLTVL.

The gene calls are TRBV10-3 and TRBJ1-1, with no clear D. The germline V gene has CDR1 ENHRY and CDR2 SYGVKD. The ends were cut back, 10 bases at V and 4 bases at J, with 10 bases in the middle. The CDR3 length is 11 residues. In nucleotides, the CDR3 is TGTGCCACCGAGGTCGGCACTGAAGCTTTCTTT. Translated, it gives CATEVGTEAFF.

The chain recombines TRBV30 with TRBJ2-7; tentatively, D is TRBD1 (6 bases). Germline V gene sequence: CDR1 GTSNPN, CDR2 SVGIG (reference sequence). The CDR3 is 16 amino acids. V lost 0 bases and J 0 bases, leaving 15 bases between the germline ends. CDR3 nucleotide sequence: TGTGCCTGGAGTGTACGAAGGGGACACCTCTCCTACGAGCAGTACTTC. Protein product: CAWSVRRGHLSYEQYF.

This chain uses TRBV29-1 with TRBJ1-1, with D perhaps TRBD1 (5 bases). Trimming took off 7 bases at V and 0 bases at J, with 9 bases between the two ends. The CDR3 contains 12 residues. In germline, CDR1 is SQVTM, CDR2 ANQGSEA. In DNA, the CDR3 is TGCAGCGCGGGACTGATGAACACTGAAGCTTTCTTT. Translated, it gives CSAGLMNTEAFF.

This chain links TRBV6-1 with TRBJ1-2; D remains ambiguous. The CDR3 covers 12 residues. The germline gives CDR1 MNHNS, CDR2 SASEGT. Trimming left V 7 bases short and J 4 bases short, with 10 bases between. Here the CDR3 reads CASIVGSYGYTF. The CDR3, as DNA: TGTGCCAGCATTGTGGGGTCCTATGGCTACACCTTC.

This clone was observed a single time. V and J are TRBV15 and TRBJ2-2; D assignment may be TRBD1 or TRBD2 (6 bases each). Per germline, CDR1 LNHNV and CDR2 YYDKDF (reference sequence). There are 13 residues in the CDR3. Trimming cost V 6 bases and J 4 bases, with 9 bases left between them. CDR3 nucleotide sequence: TGTGCCACCAGACAGGGAGGCACCGGGGAGCTGTTTTTT. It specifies CATRQGGTGELFF.

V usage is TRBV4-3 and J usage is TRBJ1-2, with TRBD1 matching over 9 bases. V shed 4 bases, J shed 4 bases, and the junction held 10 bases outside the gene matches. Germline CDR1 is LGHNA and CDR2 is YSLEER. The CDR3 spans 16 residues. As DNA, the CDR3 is TGCGCCAGCAGCCCGGCGGCCAGACAGGGGGTCTATGGCTACACCTTC. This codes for CASSPAARQGVYGYTF.

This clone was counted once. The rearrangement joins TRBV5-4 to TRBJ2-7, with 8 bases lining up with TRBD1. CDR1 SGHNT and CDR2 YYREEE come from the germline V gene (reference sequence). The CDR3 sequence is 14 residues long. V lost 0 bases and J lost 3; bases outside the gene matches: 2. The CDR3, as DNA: TGTGCCAGCAGCTTGGACAGGGGGGACTACGAGCAGTACTTC. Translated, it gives CASSLDRGDYEQYF.

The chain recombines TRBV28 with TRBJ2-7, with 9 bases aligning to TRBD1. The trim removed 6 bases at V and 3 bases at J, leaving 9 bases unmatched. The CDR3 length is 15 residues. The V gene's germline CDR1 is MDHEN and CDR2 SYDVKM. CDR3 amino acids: CASSPFGTGIYEQYF. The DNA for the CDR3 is TGTGCCAGCAGCCCGTTCGGGACAGGGATCTACGAGCAGTACTTC.

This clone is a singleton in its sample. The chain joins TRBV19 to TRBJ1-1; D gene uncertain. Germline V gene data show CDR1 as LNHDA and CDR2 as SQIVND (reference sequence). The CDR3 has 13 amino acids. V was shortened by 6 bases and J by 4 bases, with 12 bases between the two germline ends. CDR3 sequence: CASRRIWGTEAFF. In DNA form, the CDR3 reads TGTGCCAGTAGGAGAATCTGGGGCACTGAAGCTTTCTTT.